A single sample gave rise to the 8 T cell receptor beta chains below, sequenced in a study of STAT3 mutations in large granular lymphocyte leukemia. The method was immunoSEQ multiplex PCR; TCRdb's version includes in-frame clones alone and lacks a portion of them. This sample carries about 2,100 clones, around three fifths of them seen once, and the ten largest clones take 65% to 80%. The antigens of these receptors remain unknown. General study points: At least one immunodominant TCR beta clonotype appeared in every T-cell large granular lymphocyte leukemia patient.

Source material: peripheral blood mononuclear cells. Source of these receptors: a man aged 60 to 75 with T-cell large granular lymphocyte leukemia. Some clones in this sample may be carry-over from other donors' samples.

This clone occurred once. This sequence joins TRBV18 and TRBJ2-7; no clear D. The CDR3 consists of 11 residues. Between the trimmed V and J ends, which lost 6 bases and 5 bases, there was a span of 8 bases. Germline CDR1 KGHSH, CDR2 LQKENI. DNA for the CDR3: TGTGCCAGCTCCCAACGGGACGAGCAGTACTTC. Its translation is CASSQRDEQYF.

The rearrangement uses TRBV5-1 and TRBJ2-7; D perhaps matches TRBD2 (5 bases). V shed 0 bases and J shed 2 bases, with 9 bases lying between them. Germline V gene sequence: CDR1 SGHRS, CDR2 YFSETQ. CDR3 length: 14 amino acids. CDR3 sequence: CASSLVDGTYEQYF. CDR3 in DNA: TGCGCCAGCAGCTTGGTTGACGGGACCTACGAGCAGTACTTC. Full variable domain (rest looked up from reference TRBV5-1 and TRBJ2-7): KAGVTQTPRYLIKTRGQQVTLSCSPISGHRSVSWYQQTPGQGLQFLFEYFSETQRNKGNFPGRFSGRQFSNSRSEMNVSTLELGDSALYLCASSLVDGTYEQYFGPGTRLTVT.

The V call is TRBV18, the J call TRBJ2-7; D is unresolved. The CDR3 consists of 14 residues. V lost 4 bases and J 2 bases, leaving 12 bases between the germline ends. The germline gives CDR1 KGHSH, CDR2 LQKENI. CDR3 region: CASSQLDPPYEQYF. The CDR3 nucleotides read TGTGCCAGCTCACAGTTAGACCCACCCTACGAGCAGTACTTC.

V usage is TRBV30 and J usage is TRBJ1-4; perhaps TRBD1 as D (6 bases). The CDR3 spans 13 residues. The germline V and J ends were trimmed by 2 bases and 13 bases, with 17 bases remaining between them. The germline CDR1 and CDR2 sequences are GTSNPN and SVGIG (reference sequence). The CDR3 reads CAWSRAGAGGLFF. In DNA, the CDR3 is TGTGCCTGGAGTAGGGCAGGGGCCGGAGGACTGTTTTTT.

J is TRBJ1-4 and V is TRBV27; tentative D call: TRBD1 (6 bases). From germline, CDR1 is MNHEY and CDR2 SMNVEV (reference sequence). The V gene lost 3 bases and the J gene lost 3 bases, with 11 bases spanning the gap. The CDR3 is 15 amino acids. The CDR3 spells CASSFFRTANEKLFF. CDR3 coding DNA: TGTGCCAGCAGTTTCTTCCGGACAGCTAATGAAAAACTGTTTTTT.

This clone was observed a handful of times. The chain uses TRBV6-5 and TRBJ1-6; D is ambiguous. The CDR3 runs to 13 residues. The V gene lost 8 bases and the J gene lost 6 bases, with 11 bases spanning the gap. Germline-derived CDR1 and CDR2 are MNHEY and SVGAGI. This chain's CDR3 is CASGWTANSPLHF. The CDR3 DNA reads TGTGCCAGCGGCTGGACGGCTAATTCACCCCTCCACTTT.

This clone was seen once. CDR3 nucleotide sequence: TGTGCCAGCAGTCCAATCGGGGGGTCTGGAAACACCATATATTTT. Its translation: CASSPIGGSGNTIYF. The rearrangement links TRBV27 to TRBJ1-3, with D tentatively TRBD1 (5 bases). V gave up 5 bases and J gave up 1 base, with 12 bases separating them. Germline CDR1 MNHEY, CDR2 SMNVEV (reference sequence). This CDR3 contains 15 residues.

This clone was counted a few times. This sequence joins TRBV2 and TRBJ1-2; D is perhaps TRBD1 (5 bases). The germline V gene encodes CDR1 SNHLY and CDR2 FYNNEI. The CDR3 consists of 12 residues. The V end lost 8 bases, the J end lost 8 bases, and 15 bases lay between the germline ends. CDR3 sequence: CASLNQGEGYTF. The CDR3 DNA reads as TGTGCCAGCCTAAATCAGGGAGAGGGCTACACCTTC. The variable domain in full, with the rest retrieved from reference TRBV2 and TRBJ1-2, is EPEVTQTPSHQVTQMGQEVILRCVPISNHLYFYWYRQILGQKVEFLVSFYNNEISEKSEIFDDQFSVERPDGSNFTLKIRSTKLEDSAMYFCASLNQGEGYTFGSGTRLTVV.